Listed here are 25 T cell receptor beta chains from one sample, sequenced in a study of control samples from healthy donors and cancer patients. The table came from immunoSEQ multiplex PCR; TCRdb's copy has only in-frame clones and leaves some out. The top ten clones hold about an eighth of a sample with roughly 25,000 clones, roughly 91% of them seen once. Sequenced input: PBMCs. These TCRs come from a man aged 45-65 years with lung cancer.

Concerning this clone itself: The same CDR3 can be traced to other DNA sequences in this sample. This rearrangement joins TRBV18 to TRBJ1-2; the D is unclear. V lost 3 bases and J 8 bases, leaving 22 bases between the germline ends. Germline CDR1 is KGHSH and CDR2 is LQKENI. There are 16 residues in the CDR3. This CDR3 reads CASSPPAGRVSGGYTF. The DNA of the CDR3 is TGTGCCAGCTCACCCCCGGCCGGCCGGGTGTCGGGGGGCTACACCTTC.

This clone was counted a few times. CDR3 in DNA: TGTGCCATCAGTGTGGACAGGGTAACTGAAGCTTTCTTT. This sequence encodes CAISVDRVTEAFF. This rearrangement joins TRBV10-3 to TRBJ1-1; 8 bases agree with TRBD1. The germline V gene has CDR1 ENHRY and CDR2 SYGVKD. This CDR3 is built from 13 residues. The junction had 3 bases not matched to a gene; V was cut back by 4 bases and J by 5 bases.

The CDR3 bases are TGTGCCAGCTCACCCGGCTACCAAGAGACCCAGTACTTC. Translation gives CASSPGYQETQYF. The genes are TRBV18 and TRBJ2-5; D call uncertain. The CDR3 covers 13 residues. Trimming removed 3 bases at V and 0 bases at J, with 5 bases between. Germline values: CDR1 KGHSH, CDR2 LQKENI.

The genes are TRBV18 and TRBJ1-2, with 11 positions matching TRBD1. J lost 1 base, V lost 4 bases, and 2 bases had no gene match. Germline V lookup: CDR1 KGHSH, CDR2 LQKENI. This CDR3 has 15 amino acids. The CDR3 DNA is TGTGCCAGCTCACTGGACAGGGGGCTTAACTATGGCTACACCTTC. It is translated as CASSLDRGLNYGYTF.

This sequence joins TRBV14 and TRBJ2-1; 7 nucleotides line up with TRBD1. The CDR3 is 15 amino acids. Germline V gene data show CDR1 as SGHDN and CDR2 as FVKESK. V trimming: 1 base; J trimming: 2 bases; junction bases outside the gene matches: 2. CDR3 sequence: CASSQGTGAYNEQFF. The CDR3 DNA sequence: TGTGCCAGCAGCCAAGGCACAGGGGCCTACAATGAGCAGTTCTTC.

V is TRBV29-1 and J is TRBJ2-2; D may match TRBD1 or TRBD2 (5 bases each). CDR1 is SQVTM, CDR2 ANQGSEA, per germline. V dropped 5 bases and J dropped 0 bases, with 16 bases sitting between them. The CDR3 is made up of 16 amino acids. The CDR3 DNA sequence: TGCAGCGTTCCTGCCCGGGACGGGTCGAACACCGGGGAGCTGTTTTTT. It is translated as CSVPARDGSNTGELFF.

The chain combines TRBV23-1 with TRBJ2-6; D not resolved. TRBV23-1 is sorted into the ORF group, with uncertain function. Between the trimmed V and J ends, which lost 0 bases and 0 bases, there was a span of 6 bases. The CDR3 is 16 amino acids. This chain's CDR3 is CASSQSVPSGANVLTF. In DNA form, the CDR3 reads TGCGCCAGCAGTCAATCGGTTCCCTCTGGGGCCAACGTCCTGACTTTC.

Notes on this clone: Relative to the germline gene, one junction end is altered; a read error may explain this. CDR3 sequence: CASSIDREREQFF. CDR3 nucleotide sequence: TGTGCCAGCAGCATAGACAGGGAGAGGGAGCAGTTCTTC. This sequence joins TRBV11-2 and TRBJ2-1, with 7 bases matching TRBD1. The CDR3 has 13 amino acids. Germline V gene lookup returns CDR1 SGHAT and CDR2 FQNNGV.

This clone was recorded only once. V is TRBV10-3 and J is TRBJ1-2, with 10 positions matching TRBD1. The CDR3 has 11 amino acids. Germline loops: CDR1 ENHRY, CDR2 SYGVKD. After removal of 11 bases from V and 7 bases from J, the junction contained 4 bases not matched to a gene. The CDR3: CALGQGLGYTF. In DNA form, the CDR3 reads TGTGCCTTGGGACAGGGGCTTGGCTACACCTTC.

The rearrangement joins TRBV3-1 (or the pseudogene TRBV3-2) to TRBJ2-4; D possibly matches TRBD1 or TRBD2 (5 bases each). Germline CDR1 is LGHDT and CDR2 is YNNKEL (reference sequence). Trimming stripped 3 bases from V and 0 bases from J, with 6 bases between. The CDR3 spans 14 residues. DNA for the CDR3: TGTGCCAGCAGCCATGGGGGAGCCAAAAACATTCAGTACTTC. Residues: CASSHGGAKNIQYF.

The rearrangement uses TRBV6-5 and TRBJ2-7; 8 bases fit TRBD1. Germline-derived CDR1 and CDR2 are MNHEY and SVGAGI. CDR3 length: 14 amino acids. J gave up 5 bases and V 7 bases, and 10 bases lay outside the gene matches. CDR3 sequence: CASTLGQGRDEQYF. CDR3 nucleotide sequence: TGTGCCAGCACCCTCGGACAGGGAAGGGACGAGCAGTACTTC.

The sample holds one count of this clone. This sequence joins TRBV5-4 and TRBJ2-2; the D gene is possibly TRBD2 (7 bases). The CDR3 spans 15 residues. CDR1 and CDR2 (germline): SGHNT, YYREEE (reference sequence). V lost 3 bases and J 4 bases, leaving 13 bases between the germline ends. The CDR3 reads CASSSRGAGTGELFF. The CDR3 DNA sequence: TGTGCCAGCAGCTCCCGGGGGGCAGGCACCGGGGAGCTGTTTTTT.

For the CDR3, the DNA is TGTGCCAGCAGCGTAACCTCTGGGGCCAACGTCCTGACTTTC. It codes for CASSVTSGANVLTF. The chain links TRBV9 to TRBJ2-6; no reliable D call. The CDR3 consists of 14 residues. CDR1 is SGDLS, CDR2 YYNGEE, per germline. V lost 1 base to trimming and J lost 0 bases, with 2 bases between them.

The chain joins TRBV5-1 to TRBJ1-1, with D unresolved. The CDR3 runs 11 residues. The germline CDR1 and CDR2 sequences are SGHRS and YFSETQ. V was shortened by 3 bases and J by 6 bases, with 6 bases between the two germline ends. CDR3: CASSSAAEAFF. CDR3 bases: TGCGCCAGCAGCTCAGCAGCTGAAGCTTTCTTT.

V and J are TRBV5-1 and TRBJ1-1; 9 bases agree with TRBD1. Trimming at V came to 0 bases and at J to 1 base, leaving 4 bases not matched to a gene. CDR1 is SGHRS and CDR2 is YFSETQ in the germline V gene. This CDR3 spans 16 amino acids. The CDR3 here is CASSLVDRGRNTEAFF. In DNA, the CDR3 is TGCGCCAGCAGCTTGGTTGACAGGGGGAGGAACACTGAAGCTTTCTTT.

The gene calls are TRBV11-1 and TRBJ1-2, with D tentatively TRBD1 (6 bases). Per germline, CDR1 SGHAT and CDR2 FQDESV (reference sequence). Trimming took off 3 bases at V and 4 bases at J, with 12 bases between the two ends. The CDR3 runs to 14 residues. The CDR3 is CASSLGGQSYGYTF. CDR3 sequence (DNA): TGTGCCAGCAGCTTGGGCGGACAGAGCTATGGCTACACCTTC.

CDR3 sequence (DNA): TGTGCCAGCAGCGTAGACCCGGGACCGGGCACTGAAGCTTTCTTT. Its translation is CASSVDPGPGTEAFF. The chain couples TRBV9 to TRBJ1-1, with D possibly being TRBD1 (5 bases). The CDR3 is made up of 15 amino acids. Germline V gene lookup returns CDR1 SGDLS and CDR2 YYNGEE. V lost 0 bases and J 4 bases, leaving 13 bases between the germline ends.

The chain is built from TRBV6-2 or TRBV6-3 and TRBJ2-7; D might be TRBD2 (5 bases). V was cut by 4 bases and J by 3 bases, with 16 bases left in between. CDR1 and CDR2 from the germline V gene are MNHEY and SVGEGT. This CDR3 has 15 amino acids. The CDR3 region has the DNA TGTGCCAGCAGTTCCCCGCCAGCGGTGCTCTACGAGCAGTACTTC. This codes for CASSSPPAVLYEQYF.

V usage is TRBV15 and J usage is TRBJ1-5; D unclear. Trimming took off 5 bases at V and 0 bases at J, with 8 bases between the two ends. The germline V gene has CDR1 LNHNV and CDR2 YYDKDF (reference sequence). The CDR3 is 14 residues long. DNA for the CDR3: TGTGCCACCAGCGGGGATTATAGCAATCAGCCCCAGCATTTT. Protein product: CATSGDYSNQPQHF.

The chain employs TRBV6-5 and TRBJ1-3; no definite D call. Germline V CDR1 and CDR2: MNHEY, SVGAGI. CDR3 length equals 14 residues. Trimming pared 10 bases from V and 0 bases from J, leaving 13 bases between. The CDR3 region has the DNA TGTGCCATTTTCTCAGCGAGCTCTGGAAACACCATATATTTT. This gives the protein CAIFSASSGNTIYF.

The V gene is TRBV19, the J gene TRBJ1-2; unclear D gene. This CDR3 comprises 16 residues. Trimming stripped 3 bases from V and 1 base from J, with 15 bases between. Germline CDR1 and CDR2: LNHDA and SQIVND (reference sequence). The CDR3 is CASSINFGTYNYGYTF. CDR3 sequence (DNA): TGTGCCAGTAGTATTAATTTTGGCACATATAACTATGGCTACACCTTC.

V usage is TRBV7-8 and J usage is TRBJ2-7, with TRBD2 matching over 7 bases. Germline values: CDR1 SGHVS, CDR2 FQNEAQ. The CDR3 runs 14 residues. The V segment lost 3 bases and the J segment 4 bases; nucleotides outside the gene matches: 6. The CDR3, as DNA: TGTGCCAGCAGCTTTGGGGGGGTCGAATACGAGCAGTACTTC. Translating it yields CASSFGGVEYEQYF.

The chain couples TRBV6-1 to TRBJ2-4, with TRBD1 matching 10 bases. With V trimmed by 4 bases and J by 8 bases, 11 bases remained unmatched. The length of the CDR3 is 16 residues. Germline CDR1 reads MNHNS; CDR2 reads SASEGT. CDR3 coding DNA: TGTGCCAGCAGTGGCTTGGGACAGGGGATGAGGGACATTCAGTACTTC. Protein product: CASSGLGQGMRDIQYF.

This clone is medium-sized by share. V gene TRBV7-6 combines with J gene TRBJ2-2; 12 bases match TRBD2. In germline, CDR1 is SGHVS, CDR2 FNYEAQ. J was trimmed by 3 bases and V by 3 bases; bases with no gene match: 11. CDR3 size: 19 residues. The CDR3 is CASSFRLAGAGLDTGELFF. The CDR3 nucleotides read TGTGCCAGCAGCTTCCGACTAGCGGGGGCAGGGTTAGACACCGGGGAGCTGTTTTTT.

This chain uses TRBV7-9 with TRBJ1-5; possible D gene TRBD1, 5 bases. The CDR3 has 13 amino acids. V was clipped by 6 bases and J by 4 bases, with 10 bases between them. The germline V gene encodes CDR1 SEHNR and CDR2 FQNEAQ (reference sequence). The CDR3 coding sequence is TGTGCCAGCAGTCGGGGCGGAAATCAGCCCCAGCATTTT. Its protein is CASSRGGNQPQHF.